This passage covers 2 T cell receptor beta chains from one sample sequenced in a study of beta chain features in type 1 diabetes. The whole isolated RNA underwent reverse transcription, so sequencing captured expressed TCRB transcripts. Sequenced by immunoSEQ multiplex PCR; TCRdb stores in-frame clones only, minus some. This sample carries under 300,000 clones, approximately 8% of them seen once, and the ten largest clones take approximately 0.93%. Sequenced: central memory CD4+ T cells from blood. The origin of the receptors is a woman aged 18-30 years in good health.

The chain links TRBV5-4 to TRBJ1-3; TRBD1 aligns across 9 bases. The V gene end was trimmed by 2 bases and the J gene end by 1 base; junction bases not matched to a gene: 1. Germline CDR1 is SGHNT and CDR2 is YYREEE (reference sequence). The CDR3 has 15 residues. The CDR3: CASSLQGASGNTIYF. The CDR3 DNA is TGTGCCAGCAGCTTACAGGGGGCATCTGGAAACACCATATATTTT.

This clone occurred a few times. This chain uses TRBV14 with TRBJ2-1, with D perhaps assigned TRBD1 or TRBD2 (6 bases each). This CDR3 region has 15 residues. Germline CDR1 and CDR2: SGHDN and FVKESK. V was trimmed by 8 bases and J by 9 bases, leaving 23 bases between them. CDR3 DNA sequence: TGTGCCAGCGGAAACCGGGGGCAAAGCTGGGGTGAGCAGTTCTTC. It specifies CASGNRGQSWGEQFF.